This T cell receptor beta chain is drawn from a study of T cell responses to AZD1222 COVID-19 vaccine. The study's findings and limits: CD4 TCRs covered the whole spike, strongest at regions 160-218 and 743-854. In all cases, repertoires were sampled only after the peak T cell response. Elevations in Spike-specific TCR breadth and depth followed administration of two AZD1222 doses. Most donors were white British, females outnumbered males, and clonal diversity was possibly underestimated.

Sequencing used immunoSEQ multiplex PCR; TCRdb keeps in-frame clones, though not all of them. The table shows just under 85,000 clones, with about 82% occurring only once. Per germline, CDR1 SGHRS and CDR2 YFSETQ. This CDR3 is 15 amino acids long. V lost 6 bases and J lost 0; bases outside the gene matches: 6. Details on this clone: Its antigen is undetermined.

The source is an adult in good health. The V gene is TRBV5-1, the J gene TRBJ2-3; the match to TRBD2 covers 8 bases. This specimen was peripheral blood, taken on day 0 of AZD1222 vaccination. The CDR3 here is CASKGSGSSTDTQYF. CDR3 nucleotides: TGCGCCAGCAAGGGAAGCGGGAGTAGCACAGATACGCAGTATTTT. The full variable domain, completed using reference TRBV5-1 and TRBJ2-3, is KAGVTQTPRYLIKTRGQQVTLSCSPISGHRSVSWYQQTPGQGLQFLFEYFSETQRNKGNFPGRFSGRQFSNSRSEMNVSTLELGDSALYLCASKGSGSSTDTQYFGPGTRLTVL.